One and the same sample provided the 16 T cell receptor beta chains below, sequenced in a study of T cell responses to AZD1222 COVID-19 vaccine. Method: immunoSEQ multiplex PCR; TCRdb's copy keeps in-frame clones and lacks some. The table lists tens of thousands of clones, 70% to 90% of them singletons, with about 12% in the top ten. Specimen: peripheral blood, collected on day 0 of AZD1222 vaccination. Receptor source: an adult in good health.

The chain has TRBV7-8 and TRBJ1-1; D call uncertain. Germline CDR1 and CDR2: SGHVS and FQNEAQ. The CDR3 has 16 amino acids. V was pared by 2 bases and J by 1 base, with 14 bases between. CDR3 loop: CASSLKSTVSNTEAFF. The CDR3 nucleotides are TGTGCCAGCAGCTTAAAATCGACTGTGTCGAACACTGAAGCTTTCTTT.

V and J are TRBV4-1 and TRBJ1-2, with a tentative D call TRBD1 (6 bases). The germline V and J ends were trimmed by 4 bases and 4 bases, with 19 bases remaining between them. This CDR3 region has 16 residues. Germline values: CDR1 MGHRA, CDR2 YSYEKL. CDR3 residues: CASSREWTVEAYGYTF. The CDR3, as DNA: TGCGCCAGCAGCCGAGAATGGACAGTCGAGGCCTATGGCTACACCTTC.

The rearrangement links TRBV11-2 to TRBJ1-4, with no clear D. In germline, CDR1 is SGHAT, CDR2 FQNNGV. CDR3 size: 14 residues. V lost 2 bases, J lost 5 bases, and 9 bases lay in between. The CDR3 nucleotides read TGTGCCAGCAGCTTATCGGGAGCAAATGAAAAACTGTTTTTT. It translates to CASSLSGANEKLFF.

V is TRBV30 and J is TRBJ1-6; TRBD1 aligns across 9 bases. This CDR3 region has 16 residues. V shed 0 bases and J 8 bases; nucleotides not matched to a gene: 8. CDR1 is GTSNPN and CDR2 is SVGIG in the germline V gene (reference sequence). The CDR3 region has the DNA TGTGCCTGGAGTGTAATGGTGAGGGACAGGGATTCACCCCTCCACTTT. It specifies CAWSVMVRDRDSPLHF.

CDR3 nucleotide sequence: TGTGCCAGCTCACCTGTCAGGGCGGGCAATCAGCCCCAGCATTTT. It specifies CASSPVRAGNQPQHF. The chain couples TRBV18 to TRBJ1-5; D may be TRBD1 (5 bases). CDR3 length: 15 residues. The V end was cut by 3 bases, the J end by 2 bases, with 11 bases between. Germline V CDR1 and CDR2: KGHSH, LQKENI.

The rearrangement uses TRBV25-1 and TRBJ1-4; 8 bases agree with TRBD1. From germline, CDR1 is MGHDK and CDR2 SYGVNS. V gave up 6 bases and J gave up 7 bases; unmatched junction bases: 10. The CDR3 is made up of 15 amino acids. This CDR3 is CASRNPQGAGEKLFF. The CDR3 DNA sequence: TGTGCCAGCAGGAACCCCCAGGGGGCAGGTGAAAAACTGTTTTTT.

V gene TRBV5-1 combines with J gene TRBJ2-2; 12 bases map to TRBD2. CDR3 length: 18 residues. Trimming removed 2 bases from V and 2 bases from J; junction bases left unmatched: 7. The V gene's germline CDR1 is SGHRS and CDR2 YFSETQ. CDR3 bases: TGCGCCAGCAGCTTACGAATGACTAGCGGGGGAAACACCGGGGAGCTGTTTTTT. This codes for CASSLRMTSGGNTGELFF.

The chain couples TRBV6-5 to TRBJ1-4; unclear D gene. Deletions cut 6 bases from V and 5 bases from J, with 16 bases between. Germline loops: CDR1 MNHEY, CDR2 SVGAGI. The CDR3 length is 15 residues. This chain's CDR3 is CASSYSQTANEKLFF. The DNA for the CDR3 is TGTGCCAGCAGCTATTCCCAAACAGCGAATGAAAAACTGTTTTTT.

This clone was detected only once. The chain recombines TRBV3-1 (or the pseudogene TRBV3-2) with TRBJ2-5; D is perhaps TRBD1 or TRBD2 (5 bases each). This CDR3 is built from 15 residues. The germline V gene has CDR1 LGHDT and CDR2 YNNKEL (reference sequence). V was trimmed by 4 bases and J by 0 bases, leaving 12 bases between them. The chain's CDR3 is CASSPTGAYQETQYF. The CDR3 region has the DNA TGTGCCAGCAGCCCCACCGGGGCGTACCAAGAGACCCAGTACTTC.

This sequence joins TRBV6-2 or TRBV6-3 and TRBJ1-5, with 7 positions matching TRBD1. Germline-derived CDR1 and CDR2 are MNHEY and SVGEGT. CDR3 length equals 13 residues. Trimming at V came to 5 bases and at J to 6 bases, leaving 4 bases not matched to a gene. The CDR3 bases are TGTGCCAGCAGTATACAGGGGAGTCAGCCCCAGCATTTT. Amino acid sequence: CASSIQGSQPQHF.

The V and J genes are TRBV25-1 and TRBJ2-7; D is undetermined. The V and J ends lost 5 bases and 3 bases respectively, with 5 bases between them. CDR3 length: 11 amino acids. Germline values: CDR1 MGHDK, CDR2 SYGVNS. The CDR3 loop reads CASSRIYEQYF. CDR3 sequence (DNA): TGTGCCAGCAGTAGGATCTACGAGCAGTACTTC.

This clone was detected once. This chain links TRBV27 with TRBJ1-3; D call uncertain. Germline lookup yields CDR1 MNHEY and CDR2 SMNVEV (reference sequence). Trimming stripped 4 bases from V and 0 bases from J, with 7 bases between. This CDR3 is 14 amino acids long. In nucleotides, the CDR3 is TGTGCCAGCAGTTCCTGGGGCTCTGGAAACACCATATATTTT. It encodes CASSSWGSGNTIYF.

V is TRBV6-2 or TRBV6-3 and J is TRBJ1-5; D gene unclear. V lost 6 bases to trimming and J lost 4 bases, with 10 bases between them. The germline V gene encodes CDR1 MNHEY and CDR2 SVGEGT. This CDR3 has 13 amino acids. The CDR3 region has the DNA TGTGCCAGCAGCAGCGGGCCAAATCAGCCCCAGCATTTT. It yields the protein CASSSGPNQPQHF.

The J gene is TRBJ1-6, the V gene TRBV4-1; D remains unclear. V lost 1 base and J 5 bases, leaving 6 bases between the germline ends. This CDR3 is built from 14 residues. CDR1 is MGHRA, CDR2 YSYEKL, per germline. CDR3 in amino acids: CASSQGNHNSPLHF. The CDR3 nucleotides read TGCGCCAGCAGCCAAGGAAACCATAATTCACCCCTCCACTTT.

The rearrangement joins TRBV7-2 to TRBJ2-7, with 7 bases lining up with TRBD2. After removal of 7 bases from V and 3 bases from J, the junction contained 6 bases not matched to a gene. CDR1 and CDR2 (germline): SGHTA, FQGNSA. The CDR3 extends over 13 amino acids. The CDR3 sequence is CASTNPSGYEQYF. CDR3 coding DNA: TGTGCCAGCACCAACCCTAGCGGCTACGAGCAGTACTTC. Combining the CDR3 with reference TRBV7-2 and TRBJ2-7 gives the whole variable domain GAGVSQSPSNKVTEKGKDVELRCDPISGHTALYWYRQSLGQGLEFLIYFQGNSAPDKSGLPSDRFSAERTGGSVSTLTIQRTQQEDSAVYLCASTNPSGYEQYFGPGTRLTVT.

V gene TRBV7-9 combines with J gene TRBJ2-1, with unresolved D. The ends were cut back, 1 base at V and 6 bases at J, with 7 bases in the middle. CDR3 length: 13 amino acids. CDR1 is SEHNR and CDR2 is FQNEAQ in the germline V gene (reference sequence). The CDR3 DNA is TGTGCCAGCAGCTTAGTACTTGGCAATGAGCAGTTCTTC. Residues: CASSLVLGNEQFF. The full variable domain, in which reference TRBV7-9 and TRBJ2-1 provide the parts outside the CDR3, is DTGVSQNPRHKITKRGQNVTFRCDPISEHNRLYWYRQTLGQGPEFLTYFQNEAQLEKSRLLSDRFSAERPKGSFSTLEIQRTEQGDSAMYLCASSLVLGNEQFFGPGTRLTVL.